Listed here are 23 T cell receptor beta chains from one sample, sequenced in a study of patients and donors after allogeneic stem cell transplantation. TCRdb re-called the RT-PCR reads with MiXCR, one entry per CDR3 protein. The sample includes some 200,000 distinct CDR3 sequences, around 41% of them seen just once. The specimen was blood, either unsorted or a sorted T cell fraction (not recorded which). The receptors originated from a human donor who was either an allogeneic HSCT recipient or a stem cell or donor lymphocyte infusion donor (not recorded which). It is not recorded whose cells these are; they may come from a transplant donor.

The chain links TRBV7-9 to TRBJ1-1; TRBD1 matches 9 bases. Trimming removed 5 bases from V and 11 bases from J; junction bases left unmatched: 18. Germline CDR1 and CDR2: SEHNR and FQNEAQ (reference sequence). This CDR3 has 16 residues. CDR3 bases: TGTGCCAGCAGCCCTGACACCGGGGGACAGGGCCTTGGGGCTTTCTTT. This sequence encodes CASSPDTGGQGLGAFF.

This chain links TRBV7-9 with TRBJ1-2; unclear D gene. With 0 bases removed from V and 5 bases from J, the gap between germline ends came to 10 bases. CDR1 is SEHNR, CDR2 FQNEAQ, per germline (reference sequence). The CDR3 contains 14 residues. CDR3 DNA: TGTGCCAGCAGCTTAGCGTCGGCCTATTATGGCTACACCTTC. Translation: CASSLASAYYGYTF. The variable domain in full, completed from reference TRBV7-9 and TRBJ1-2, reads DTGVSQNPRHKITKRGQNVTFRCDPISEHNRLYWYRQTLGQGPEFLTYFQNEAQLEKSRLLSDRFSAERPKGSFSTLEIQRTEQGDSAMYLCASSLASAYYGYTFGSGTRLTVV.

The chain couples TRBV27 to TRBJ2-1; maybe TRBD2 (5 bases). Deletions cut 1 base from V and 0 bases from J, with 10 bases between. CDR3 length equals 16 residues. Germline V gives CDR1 MNHEY, CDR2 SMNVEV (reference sequence). CDR3 coding DNA: TGTGCCAGCAGTTTATTGAGCGGATACTCCTACAATGAGCAGTTCTTC. Encoded protein: CASSLLSGYSYNEQFF.

There are a few counts of this clonotype. V usage is TRBV5-6 and J usage is TRBJ1-3; D unclear. The CDR3 has 13 amino acids. The V end was cut by 1 base, the J end by 5 bases, with 7 bases between. Germline CDR1 reads SGHDT; CDR2 reads YYEEEE. CDR3 sequence: CASSLFTRNTIYF. Written as DNA, the CDR3 is TGTGCCAGCAGCTTGTTTACTCGAAACACCATATATTTT.

The rearrangement uses TRBV29-1 and TRBJ1-1; D gene unclear. Looked up from germline, CDR1 is SQVTM and CDR2 is ANQGSEA. This CDR3 contains 13 residues. V was pared by 2 bases and J by 1 base, with 8 bases between. The CDR3 DNA reads as TGCAGCGTTGAACCCAGTCGGAACACTGAAGCTTTCTTT. Amino acids: CSVEPSRNTEAFF.

The CDR3 nucleotides read TGCGCCAGCAGGGAAGCTCCGGGACAAGAAGCTTTCTTT. It is translated as CASREAPGQEAFF. The V and J genes are TRBV4-3 and TRBJ1-1; D is possibly TRBD1 (6 bases). CDR1 is LGHNA and CDR2 is YSLEER in the germline V gene. The CDR3 spans 13 residues. Trimming cost V 6 bases and J 8 bases, with 16 bases left between them.

The genes are TRBV5-5 and TRBJ1-2; D is perhaps TRBD1 (6 bases). CDR3 size: 17 residues. Trimming removed 1 base from V and 1 base from J, with 17 bases in between. Germline-derived CDR1 and CDR2 are SGHKS and YYEKEE (reference sequence). As DNA, the CDR3 is TGTGCCAGCAGCTTGTCTCCAGACCCACAGGGTAACTATGGCTACACCTTC. Translating it yields CASSLSPDPQGNYGYTF.

V gene TRBV5-1 combines with J gene TRBJ1-1; 9 bases are a match to TRBD1. CDR1 is SGHRS, CDR2 YFSETQ, per germline. V shed 0 bases and J 3 bases; nucleotides not matched to a gene: 3. The CDR3 consists of 15 residues. As DNA, the CDR3 is TGCGCCAGCAGCTTGGACGGACAGGGGCACACTGAAGCTTTCTTT. Translated: CASSLDGQGHTEAFF. Drawing the rest from reference TRBV5-1 and TRBJ1-1, the complete variable domain is KAGVTQTPRYLIKTRGQQVTLSCSPISGHRSVSWYQQTPGQGLQFLFEYFSETQRNKGNFPGRFSGRQFSNSRSEMNVSTLELGDSALYLCASSLDGQGHTEAFFGQGTRLTVV.

This clonotype was seen only a few times. The V gene is TRBV3-1, the J gene TRBJ1-1; D not resolved. Germline V lookup: CDR1 LGHDT, CDR2 YNNKEL (reference sequence). The V end was cut by 4 bases, the J end by 8 bases, with 8 bases between. The CDR3 runs 11 residues. The CDR3: CASSRGFEAFF. The CDR3 coding sequence is TGTGCCAGCAGCCGGGGTTTCGAAGCTTTCTTT.

The V gene is TRBV7-9, the J gene TRBJ2-2; 7 nucleotides line up with TRBD2. Looked up from germline, CDR1 is SEHNR and CDR2 is FQNEAQ (reference sequence). V lost 2 bases, J lost 4 bases, and 4 bases stayed unmatched. The length of the CDR3 is 15 residues. The CDR3 coding sequence is TGTGCCAGCAGCTTAACCGGGGGGAGCACCGGGGAGCTGTTTTTT. It specifies CASSLTGGSTGELFF.

Only a few counts were recorded for this clonotype. The chain joins TRBV12-3 or TRBV12-4 to TRBJ1-2, with TRBD1 identical over 10 bases. The CDR3 has 15 residues. V lost 6 bases and J lost 4; bases outside the gene matches: 8. CDR3 loop: CASRSGGQGSYGYTF. In nucleotides, the CDR3 is TGTGCCAGCAGATCCGGGGGACAGGGGAGCTATGGCTACACCTTC.

V gene TRBV29-1 combines with J gene TRBJ2-7, with D perhaps matching TRBD1 or TRBD2 (5 bases each). From germline, CDR1 is SQVTM and CDR2 ANQGSEA. This CDR3 region has 13 residues. Trimming stripped 6 bases from V and 3 bases from J, with 15 bases between. The CDR3 DNA sequence: TGCAGCGTACCGGGGCTTGTGGACTACGAGCAGTACTTC. This codes for CSVPGLVDYEQYF.

The rearrangement links TRBV12-3 or TRBV12-4 to TRBJ1-1, with D perhaps matching TRBD1 (5 bases). The CDR3 has 12 residues. V was cut by 6 bases and J by 7 bases, with 12 bases left in between. Here the CDR3 reads CASSPIQDEAFF. CDR3 DNA sequence: TGTGCCAGCAGCCCTATACAGGATGAAGCTTTCTTT.

The chain links TRBV20-1 to TRBJ2-1, with TRBD2 matching 10 bases. The V and J ends lost 5 bases and 4 bases, in that order; junction bases with no gene match: 5. Germline loops: CDR1 DFQATT, CDR2 SNEGSKA (reference sequence). CDR3 size: 14 residues. The CDR3 reads CSAHGLAEYNEQFF. CDR3 DNA: TGCAGTGCTCACGGACTAGCGGAATACAATGAGCAGTTCTTC.

The chain carries TRBV2 and TRBJ1-6, with a weak D call TRBD1 (6 bases). Germline CDR1 reads SNHLY; CDR2 reads FYNNEI. V was pared by 10 bases and J by 3 bases, with 25 bases between. This CDR3 has 18 residues. Here the CDR3 reads CAITLRDTSPNYNSPLHF. In nucleotides, the CDR3 is TGTGCCATCACACTAAGGGACACTAGTCCAAACTATAATTCACCCCTCCACTTT.

This clonotype came up a few times. CDR3 region: CASSLPDRNSPLHF. For the CDR3, the DNA is TGCGCCAGCAGCTTGCCGGACAGGAATTCACCCCTCCACTTT. The rearrangement joins TRBV5-1 to TRBJ1-6; 7 bases fit TRBD1. This CDR3 spans 14 amino acids. The V gene end was trimmed by 1 base and the J gene end by 7 bases; junction bases not matched to a gene: 2. Germline CDR1 is SGHRS and CDR2 is YFSETQ.

The sample holds a few counts of this clonotype. The rearrangement uses TRBV20-1 and TRBJ2-7; 12 bases line up with TRBD2. After removal of 0 bases from V and 5 bases from J, the junction contained 5 bases not matched to a gene. The CDR3 covers 15 residues. Germline V gene sequence: CDR1 DFQATT, CDR2 SNEGSKA (reference sequence). CDR3 in amino acids: CSARDSSGRAHEQYF. The DNA of the CDR3 is TGCAGTGCTAGAGACTCTAGCGGGAGGGCCCACGAGCAGTACTTC.

This clonotype was counted once. The rearrangement links TRBV28 to TRBJ1-1; possibly TRBD1 for D (6 bases). Trimming left V 8 bases short and J 0 bases short, with 10 bases between. Germline-derived CDR1 and CDR2 are MDHEN and SYDVKM. The CDR3 loop spans 13 amino acids. The CDR3 spells CASVQGLNTEAFF. The CDR3 nucleotides are TGTGCCAGCGTTCAGGGGCTGAACACTGAAGCTTTCTTT.

This clonotype has just a few counts. This chain connects TRBV12-3 or TRBV12-4 to TRBJ2-1; either TRBD1 or TRBD2 may supply D (5 bases each). This CDR3 spans 14 amino acids. V lost 2 bases and J lost 6, with 11 bases in between. The CDR3 sequence is CASSLPRDPNEQFF. Written as DNA, the CDR3 is TGTGCCAGCAGTTTACCCCGGGACCCCAATGAGCAGTTCTTC.

The chain carries TRBV29-1 and TRBJ2-7; D may be TRBD1 (6 bases). CDR3 length: 12 residues. The V end lost 5 bases, the J end lost 2 bases, and 10 bases lay between the germline ends. The germline V gene has CDR1 SQVTM and CDR2 ANQGSEA. CDR3 region: CSVRTGTYEQYF. CDR3 DNA: TGCAGCGTTCGTACAGGGACCTACGAGCAGTACTTC.

The genes are TRBV6-5 and TRBJ1-1; no clear D gene. Germline V CDR1 and CDR2: MNHEY, SVGAGI. Trimming cost V 2 bases and J 1 base, with 20 bases left between them. The CDR3 totals 18 residues. In nucleotides, the CDR3 is TGTGCCAGCAGTTACCTATCTCCCATACTAAAGCAGAACACTGAAGCTTTCTTT. Its protein is CASSYLSPILKQNTEAFF.

The DNA of the CDR3 is TGTGCCAGCAGTTTGCCGGGGCCGGGACGGAACACCGGGGAGCTGTTTTTT. As protein: CASSLPGPGRNTGELFF. The gene calls are TRBV28 and TRBJ2-2; D could derive from TRBD1 or TRBD2 (5 bases each). The CDR3 totals 17 residues. CDR1 is MDHEN and CDR2 is SYDVKM in the germline V gene. With 3 bases removed from V and 1 base from J, the gap between germline ends came to 15 bases.

This clonotype appeared a few times. J is TRBJ1-6 and V is TRBV7-6; the match to TRBD1 covers 10 bases. Trimming at V came to 5 bases and at J to 5 bases, leaving 9 bases not matched to a gene. The germline CDR1 and CDR2 sequences are SGHVS and FNYEAQ. This CDR3 spans 17 amino acids. The CDR3 sequence is CASSTSGTGVNNSPLHF. The DNA of the CDR3 is TGTGCCAGCAGCACCTCCGGGACAGGGGTAAATAATTCACCCCTCCACTTT.